These T cell receptor beta chains were read from a single sample in a study of cytomegalovirus exposure and HLA in healthy donors. The assay was immunoSEQ multiplex PCR, and TCRdb's table has in-frame clones only and misses some. This table holds under 200,000 clones, under 95% found once. Sequenced input: PBMCs. These receptors were obtained from a woman aged 18-29 years in good health and CMV-seropositive. Both conserved end residues are part of each CDR3. The D gene is left open where the match is weak. Size tells how often a clone was seen (once, few, many) or the class of an expanded clone, and some rows leave it out.

V gene: TRBV4-1
clone size: NA
J gene: TRBJ1-2
D gene: TRBD1
CDR3 DNA: TGCGCCAGCAGGCTTACTGACAGGGGGTATAACTATGGCTACACCTTC
CDR3 protein: CASRLTDRGYNYGYTF

V gene: TRBV6-1
clone size: once
J gene: TRBJ2-3
D gene: NA
CDR3 DNA: TGTGCCTGCCACCGAGGTAGCTGGGATACGCAGTATTTT
CDR3 protein: CACHRGSWDTQYF

V gene: TRBV30
clone size: NA
J gene: TRBJ2-3
D gene: TRBD2
CDR3 DNA: TGTGCCTGGAGGTTAGCGGGGGCGGGAGATACGCAGTATTTT
CDR3 protein: CAWRLAGAGDTQYF

V gene: TRBV30
clone size: NA
J gene: TRBJ2-7
D gene: NA
CDR3 DNA: TGTGCCTGGACCTCGGGGATTAGCAACGAGCAGTACTTC
CDR3 protein: CAWTSGISNEQYF

V gene: TRBV7-9
clone size: NA
J gene: TRBJ2-2
D gene: NA
CDR3 DNA: TGTGCCAGCAGCCGGACGGATGGCAGGGTTAACACCGGGGAGCTGTTTTTT
CDR3 protein: CASSRTDGRVNTGELFF

V gene: TRBV2
clone size: NA
J gene: TRBJ1-5
D gene: TRBD1
CDR3 DNA: TGTGCCAGCAAGGGGACAGGGGGGCGTCAGCCCCAGCATTTT
CDR3 protein: CASKGTGGRQPQHF

V gene: TRBV7-3
clone size: NA
J gene: TRBJ1-3
D gene: NA
CDR3 DNA: TGTGCCAGCAGCTTAATATCGTGTGAGGGTGACATTCGGAACACCATATATTTT
CDR3 protein: CASSLISCEGDIRNTIYF

V gene: TRBV29-1
clone size: once
J gene: TRBJ2-7
D gene: TRBD1
CDR3 DNA: TGCAGCGTGGAGGACAGGGACTACGAGCAGTACTTC
CDR3 protein: CSVEDRDYEQYF

V gene: TRBV5-5
clone size: NA
J gene: TRBJ1-5
D gene: NA
CDR3 DNA: TGTGCCAGCAGCATAGGTATGAGGGATCAGCCCCAGCATTTT
CDR3 protein: CASSIGMRDQPQHF

V gene: TRBV19
clone size: NA
J gene: TRBJ2-7
D gene: NA
CDR3 DNA: TGTGCCAGTTCCCGCGGGGTTGGAGCCTACGAGCAGTACTTC
CDR3 protein: CASSRGVGAYEQYF

V gene: TRBV11-3
clone size: NA
J gene: TRBJ2-3
D gene: TRBD2
CDR3 DNA: TGTGCCAGCAGCTTAGGGCTAGCGGCCACCACAGATACGCAGTATTTT
CDR3 protein: CASSLGLAATTDTQYF

V gene: TRBV30
clone size: NA
J gene: TRBJ2-3
D gene: TRBD2
CDR3 DNA: TGTGCCTGGGGGACTATCGCGGCGGTCTTT
CDR3 protein: CAWGTIAAVF

V gene: TRBV7-9
clone size: NA
J gene: TRBJ2-7
D gene: NA
CDR3 DNA: TGTGCCAGCAGCCCTGTCACAGGTTCCTACGAGCAGTACTTC
CDR3 protein: CASSPVTGSYEQYF

V gene: TRBV4-2
clone size: few
J gene: TRBJ1-2
D gene: NA
CDR3 DNA: TGTGCCAGCAGCCAAGGGGCTGGCTATGGCTACACCTTC
CDR3 protein: CASSQGAGYGYTF

V gene: TRBV27
clone size: few
J gene: TRBJ2-3
D gene: TRBD1
CDR3 DNA: TGTGCCAGCAAGGGACAGACAAGCACAGATACGCAGTATTTT
CDR3 protein: CASKGQTSTDTQYF

V gene: TRBV5-1
clone size: NA
J gene: TRBJ2-3
D gene: TRBD2
CDR3 DNA: TGCGCCAGCAGCCTTAGCGGGGACCGCACAGATACGCAGTATTTT
CDR3 protein: CASSLSGDRTDTQYF

V gene: TRBV2
clone size: NA
J gene: TRBJ1-5
D gene: NA
CDR3 DNA: TGTGCCAGCAGTGACGGACTTAGAAGCAATCAGCCCCAGCATTTT
CDR3 protein: CASSDGLRSNQPQHF

V gene: TRBV5-6
clone size: once
J gene: TRBJ2-2
D gene: NA
CDR3 DNA: TGTGCCAGCAGCGCCGGGACCGGGGAGCTGTTTTTT
CDR3 protein: CASSAGTGELFF

V gene: TRBV27
clone size: NA
J gene: TRBJ1-5
D gene: TRBD1
CDR3 DNA: TGTGCCAGCAGCGTACAGGGGGCGAATCAGCCCCAGCATTTT
CDR3 protein: CASSVQGANQPQHF

V gene: TRBV19
clone size: NA
J gene: TRBJ2-7
D gene: TRBD2
CDR3 DNA: TGTGCCAGTACAACCGCCAGCGGGACTTTTGGAGAGCAGTACTTC
CDR3 protein: CASTTASGTFGEQYF

V gene: TRBV4-3
clone size: NA
J gene: TRBJ2-1
D gene: NA
CDR3 DNA: TGCGCCAGCAGCTCCACAGGGATTCTTTACAATGAGCAGTTCTTC
CDR3 protein: CASSSTGILYNEQFF

V gene: TRBV2
clone size: NA
J gene: TRBJ2-1
D gene: TRBD2
CDR3 DNA: TGTGCCAGCAGTCGAGAGGGACTAGCCTTAGAGCAGTTCTTC
CDR3 protein: CASSREGLALEQFF

V gene: TRBV6-6
clone size: NA
J gene: TRBJ1-6
D gene: TRBD1
CDR3 DNA: TGTGCCAGCAGGACGGGACAGGTTAATTCACCCCTCCACTTT
CDR3 protein: CASRTGQVNSPLHF

V gene: TRBV6-6
clone size: few
J gene: TRBJ2-7
D gene: NA
CDR3 DNA: TGTGCCAGCAGGACTAACAGTCATGAGCAGTACTTC
CDR3 protein: CASRTNSHEQYF

V gene: TRBV6-4
clone size: once
J gene: TRBJ2-3
D gene: TRBD2
CDR3 DNA: TGTGCCAGCAGTGACTCCCTAGCGGGGGGAGCAGATACGCAGTATTTT
CDR3 protein: CASSDSLAGGADTQYF

V gene: TRBV28
clone size: NA
J gene: TRBJ1-2
D gene: NA
CDR3 DNA: TGTGCCAGCGGTCGTGGGGGCGTGTACTATGGCTACACCTTC
CDR3 protein: CASGRGGVYYGYTF

V gene: TRBV15
clone size: NA
J gene: TRBJ1-1
D gene: NA
CDR3 DNA: TGTGCCACCAGCAGAGATTCCTCAGCGACTGAAGCTTTCTTT
CDR3 protein: CATSRDSSATEAFF

V gene: TRBV11-2
clone size: NA
J gene: TRBJ2-3
D gene: TRBD1
CDR3 DNA: TGTGCCAGCAGTCCGACAGGGAGAGATACGCAGTATTTT
CDR3 protein: CASSPTGRDTQYF

V gene: TRBV6-5
clone size: NA
J gene: TRBJ1-2
D gene: TRBD1
CDR3 DNA: TGTGCCAGCAGGGGACAGTATAGCTCTAACTATGGCTACACCTTC
CDR3 protein: CASRGQYSSNYGYTF

V gene: TRBV2
clone size: NA
J gene: TRBJ2-7
D gene: TRBD2
CDR3 DNA: TGTGCCAGCAGCGGGACTAGCGGGATCCGACCGACCTCCTACGAGCAGTACTTC
CDR3 protein: CASSGTSGIRPTSYEQYF

V gene: TRBV4-3
clone size: NA
J gene: TRBJ2-7
D gene: TRBD2
CDR3 DNA: TGCGCCAGCAGCCAAGATCCAGCGGGAGGGCCCCACGAGCAGTACTTC
CDR3 protein: CASSQDPAGGPHEQYF

V gene: TRBV4-2
clone size: NA
J gene: TRBJ2-7
D gene: NA
CDR3 DNA: TGTGCCAGCAGCCAAGAAGGTGGGCGTGGTCACTACGAGCAGTACTTC
CDR3 protein: CASSQEGGRGHYEQYF

V gene: TRBV6-6
clone size: NA
J gene: TRBJ2-4
D gene: TRBD1
CDR3 DNA: TGTGCCAGCAGTTACGCCGGGACAGGCAAGGACATTCAGTACTTC
CDR3 protein: CASSYAGTGKDIQYF

V gene: TRBV4-2
clone size: NA
J gene: TRBJ1-3
D gene: TRBD1
CDR3 DNA: TGTGCCAGCAGCCAAGGGGACAGAAACTCTGGAAACACCATATATTTT
CDR3 protein: CASSQGDRNSGNTIYF

V gene: TRBV6-5
clone size: NA
J gene: TRBJ1-2
D gene: TRBD1
CDR3 DNA: TGTGCCAGCCGGGGGGACAGGGGAGTAGGATATGGCTACACCTTC
CDR3 protein: CASRGDRGVGYGYTF

V gene: TRBV6-5
clone size: NA
J gene: TRBJ2-5
D gene: NA
CDR3 DNA: TGTGCCAGCAGTTACTCAAACGGCGGATCCCAAGAGACCCAGTACTTC
CDR3 protein: CASSYSNGGSQETQYF

V gene: TRBV10-1
clone size: once
J gene: TRBJ1-4
D gene: NA
CDR3 DNA: TGCGCCAGCATGAGGAAAAGTCCTTCTAATGAAAAACTGTTTTTT
CDR3 protein: CASMRKSPSNEKLFF

V gene: TRBV28
clone size: NA
J gene: TRBJ1-6
D gene: NA
CDR3 DNA: TGTGCCAGCAGTTTGGCAGGGTTAAATTCACCCCTCCACTTT
CDR3 protein: CASSLAGLNSPLHF

V gene: TRBV6-5
clone size: NA
J gene: TRBJ2-2
D gene: NA
CDR3 DNA: TGTGCCAGCACATACAGGGGGGAGCTGTTTTTT
CDR3 protein: CASTYRGELFF

V gene: TRBV18
clone size: NA
J gene: TRBJ2-5
D gene: TRBD2
CDR3 DNA: TGTGCCAGCTCACCGGGGCTAGCGGTTCAAGAGACCCAGTACTTC
CDR3 protein: CASSPGLAVQETQYF

V gene: TRBV10-1
clone size: NA
J gene: TRBJ2-7
D gene: NA
CDR3 DNA: TGCGCCAGCAGTGCGGGCAGCGGGGAGCAGTACTTC
CDR3 protein: CASSAGSGEQYF

V gene: TRBV2
clone size: NA
J gene: TRBJ2-1
D gene: NA
CDR3 DNA: TGTGCCAGCAATGGAGGGGCTTACAATGAGCAGTTCTTC
CDR3 protein: CASNGGAYNEQFF

V gene: TRBV9
clone size: NA
J gene: TRBJ2-1
D gene: NA
CDR3 DNA: TGTGCCAGCAGCGTAGGCCCAGGGAACAGTGAGCAGTTCTTC
CDR3 protein: CASSVGPGNSEQFF

V gene: TRBV2
clone size: NA
J gene: TRBJ2-1
D gene: TRBD2
CDR3 DNA: TGTGCCAGCCGCCGGGACTACAACAATGAGCAGTTCTTC
CDR3 protein: CASRRDYNNEQFF

V gene: TRBV6-1
clone size: NA
J gene: TRBJ2-1
D gene: TRBD2
CDR3 DNA: TGTGCCAGCAGTGCTCAGACTAGCGGGGATGAGCAGTTCTTC
CDR3 protein: CASSAQTSGDEQFF